This T cell receptor beta chain was sequenced for a study of blood T cell repertoires in COVID-19. As for the study in general: The United States, Italy and Spain were the sources of the acute and convalescent COVID-19 samples. T cells, B-cell-depleted T cells, or PBMCs provided the cDNA or gDNA that served as material.

This clone was counted only a few times. The authors' processing: Amplification with reference gene primers provided the estimates of nucleated cell counts. Data came from immunoSEQ multiplex PCR; TCRdb stores just in-frame clones and leaves some out. That table is the source of V, J and clone size, and D and trimming were worked out from the DNA. The profile shows 150,000 or so clones, around 82% of them singletons. Sequenced sample: peripheral blood. This TCR was sampled from a man in his fifties or sixties with active or convalescent COVID-19.

CDR3 amino acids: CASSYETENSPLHF. The CDR3 DNA sequence: TGTGCCAGCAGTTACGAGACAGAGAATTCACCCCTCCACTTT. The rearrangement joins TRBV6-5 to TRBJ1-6; D is perhaps TRBD1 (5 bases). Trimming pared 2 bases from V and 7 bases from J, leaving 9 bases between. CDR1 is MNHEY, CDR2 SVGAGI, per germline. The CDR3 has 14 residues.